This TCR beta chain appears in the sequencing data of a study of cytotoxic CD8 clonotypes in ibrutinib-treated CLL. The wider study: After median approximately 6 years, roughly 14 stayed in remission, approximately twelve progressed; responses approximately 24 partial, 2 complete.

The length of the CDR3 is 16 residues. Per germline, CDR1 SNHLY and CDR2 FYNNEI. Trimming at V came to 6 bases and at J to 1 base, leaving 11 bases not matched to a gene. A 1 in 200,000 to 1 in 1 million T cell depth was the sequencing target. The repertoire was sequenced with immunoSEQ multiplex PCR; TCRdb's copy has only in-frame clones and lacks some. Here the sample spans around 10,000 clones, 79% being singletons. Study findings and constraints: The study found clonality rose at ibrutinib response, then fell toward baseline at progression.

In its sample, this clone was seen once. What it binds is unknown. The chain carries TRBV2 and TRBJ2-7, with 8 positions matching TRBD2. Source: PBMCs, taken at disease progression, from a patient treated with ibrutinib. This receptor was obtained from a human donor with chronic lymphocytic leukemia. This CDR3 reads CASSLPSGSFSYEQYF. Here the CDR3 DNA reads TGTGCCAGCAGCCTTCCAAGCGGGAGCTTTTCCTACGAGCAGTACTTC. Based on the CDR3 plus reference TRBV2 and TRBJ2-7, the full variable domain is EPEVTQTPSHQVTQMGQEVILRCVPISNHLYFYWYRQILGQKVEFLVSFYNNEISEKSEIFDDQFSVERPDGSNFTLKIRSTKLEDSAMYFCASSLPSGSFSYEQYFGPGTRLTVT.